Presented here are 4 T cell receptor beta chains from one specimen sequenced in a study of early T cells in non-severe SARS-CoV-2 infection. MiXCR was run by TCRdb on the 5' RACE reads, yielding one entry per CDR3 protein. The sample contains around 82,000 distinct CDR3 sequences, approximately 12% of which appear only once. Sequencing input: whole blood. These receptors were obtained from an adult who was a healthcare worker with PCR-confirmed SARS-CoV-2 infection or an uninfected control (not recorded which).

Only one count was recorded for this clonotype. A much larger clonotype is one base distant, so this may be a read error. The CDR3 DNA reads TGTGCCAGCAGCTTAGCAGTGAACCATGGCTACACCTTC. Amino acids: CASSLAVNHGYTF. The chain links TRBV7-9 to TRBJ1-2; no clear D. The V end lost 0 bases, the J end lost 6 bases, and 8 bases lay between the germline ends. Germline V gene sequence: CDR1 SEHNR, CDR2 FQNEAQ (reference sequence). CDR3 length: 13 amino acids.

This clonotype was seen more than once but under ten times. The chain uses TRBV6-4 and TRBJ2-3; 10 nucleotides agree with TRBD2. CDR1 and CDR2 (germline): MRHNA, SNTAGT. The ends lost 6 bases at V and 4 bases at J; junction bases unmatched: 7. CDR3 length: 15 amino acids. The CDR3 here is CASSVTSGKSDTQYF. CDR3 nucleotides: TGTGCCAGCAGCGTTACTAGCGGGAAATCAGATACGCAGTATTTT.

This clonotype was picked up a small number of times. The CDR3 nucleotides read TGTGCCAGCAGTGACGCGGACACTGGGGCCAACGTCCTGACTTTC. It translates to CASSDADTGANVLTF. V and J are TRBV2 and TRBJ2-6, with D perhaps TRBD1 (5 bases). V shed 3 bases and J shed 2 bases, with 8 bases lying between them. This CDR3 region has 15 residues. The germline CDR1 and CDR2 sequences are SNHLY and FYNNEI.

This clonotype was observed many times. This chain connects TRBV18 to TRBJ2-1, with 7 nucleotides matching TRBD2. CDR3 length: 16 residues. Germline V CDR1 and CDR2: KGHSH, LQKENI. Trimming took 3 bases from V and 0 from J; bases not matched to a gene: 5. The CDR3 loop reads CASSPLGGSSYNEQFF. The CDR3 bases are TGTGCCAGCTCACCCCTGGGCGGGAGCTCCTACAATGAGCAGTTCTTC. Filled out from reference TRBV18 and TRBJ2-1, the complete variable domain reads NAGVMQNPRHLVRRRGQEARLRCSPMKGHSHVYWYRQLPEEGLKFMVYLQKENIIDESGMPKERFSAEFPKEGPSILRIQQVVRGDSAAYFCASSPLGGSSYNEQFFGPGTRLTVL.